Listed below are T cell receptor beta chains from one sample, sequenced in a study of response to subunit inactivated influenza vaccine. TCRdb used MiXCR to reprocess the RT-PCR reads, holding one entry per CDR3 protein. The data show about 570,000 distinct CDR3 sequences, 10% to 12% seen once. The sample also formed part of further work on T cells expressing NK-cell markers.

Sequencing was performed on PBMCs from blood, taken on the day of vaccination. The receptors shown here come from a man aged 45-60 years who received an inactivated influenza vaccine. The CDR3 runs from the conserved cysteine through the conserved F or W. Fields, in order: D gene, clone size, V gene, J gene, CDR3 DNA, CDR3 protein. The D gene is left open where the match is weak. Clone size, where shown, is once, few, many, or a class for clones that have expanded.

D gene: -
clone size: many
V gene: TRBV7-2
J gene: TRBJ1-1
CDR3 DNA: TGTGCCAGCAGCTTAGTGGCAGGGATGAACACTGAAGCTTTCTTT
CDR3 protein: CASSLVAGMNTEAFF

D gene: TRBD1
clone size: few
V gene: TRBV5-1
J gene: TRBJ2-5
CDR3 DNA: TGCGCCAGCAGCTTCATGACAGGGACCTACCAAGAGACCCAGTACTTC
CDR3 protein: CASSFMTGTYQETQYF

D gene: -
clone size: few
V gene: TRBV12-3/TRBV12-4
J gene: TRBJ2-5
CDR3 DNA: TGTGCCAGCAGTTCCTCCGGGGCCTACACAGAGACCCAGTACTTC
CDR3 protein: CASSSSGAYTETQYF

D gene: TRBD2
clone size: -
V gene: TRBV11-1
J gene: TRBJ2-7
CDR3 DNA: TGTGCCAGCAGCTTATTGGACTCGCTGGGCAGCGGGAAAATTTACGAGCAGTACTTC
CDR3 protein: CASSLLDSLGSGKIYEQYF

D gene: -
clone size: few
V gene: TRBV2
J gene: TRBJ2-7
CDR3 DNA: TGTGCCAGCAGCCTCGGACCGCGCAGGGAGCAGTACTTC
CDR3 protein: CASSLGPRREQYF

D gene: -
clone size: many
V gene: TRBV7-6
J gene: TRBJ2-1
CDR3 DNA: TGTGCCAGCAGCCCCCTTAACAATGAGCAGTTCTTC
CDR3 protein: CASSPLNNEQFF

D gene: TRBD1
clone size: -
V gene: TRBV7-9
J gene: TRBJ2-7
CDR3 DNA: TGTGCCAGCAGCTTAAGGACAGGGGGCGCCTACGAGCAGTACTTC
CDR3 protein: CASSLRTGGAYEQYF

D gene: -
clone size: -
V gene: TRBV18
J gene: TRBJ2-7
CDR3 DNA: TGTGCCAGCTCCCCCTCGGGCCCCTACGAGCAGTACTTC
CDR3 protein: CASSPSGPYEQYF

D gene: -
clone size: few
V gene: TRBV2
J gene: TRBJ2-5
CDR3 DNA: TGTGCCAGCAGTGAAACTAGTCAAGAGACCCAGTACTTC
CDR3 protein: CASSETSQETQYF

D gene: TRBD1
clone size: few
V gene: TRBV11-2
J gene: TRBJ2-3
CDR3 DNA: TGTGCCAGCAGCCAAAAAAGCTCCCGGGACAGGGGAGGAGATACGCAGTATTTT
CDR3 protein: CASSQKSSRDRGGDTQYF

D gene: TRBD1
clone size: -
V gene: TRBV20-1
J gene: TRBJ2-7
CDR3 DNA: TGCAGTGCTCCCTCGGACAGGGTCCACGAGCAGTACTTC
CDR3 protein: CSAPSDRVHEQYF

D gene: -
clone size: -
V gene: TRBV2
J gene: TRBJ2-3
CDR3 DNA: TGTGCCAGCAGTGGTCTTTTTGGTAGCCAGACAGATACGCAGTATTTT
CDR3 protein: CASSGLFGSQTDTQYF

D gene: -
clone size: -
V gene: TRBV6-1
J gene: TRBJ2-5
CDR3 DNA: TGTGCCAGCAGTGAAGCCTGGGGGGCCCGGGAGACCCAGTACTTC
CDR3 protein: CASSEAWGARETQYF

D gene: -
clone size: few
V gene: TRBV18
J gene: TRBJ2-7
CDR3 DNA: TGTGCCAGCTCACCACGAACGGGGTCGTCCGAGCAGTACTTC
CDR3 protein: CASSPRTGSSEQYF

D gene: TRBD2
clone size: -
V gene: TRBV20-1
J gene: TRBJ2-1
CDR3 DNA: TGCAGTGCTAGAATAGCGGGAGACTGGTCCTACAATGAGCAGTTCTTC
CDR3 protein: CSARIAGDWSYNEQFF

D gene: -
clone size: -
V gene: TRBV28
J gene: TRBJ2-1
CDR3 DNA: TGTGCCAGCAGTTTGGGCAGGGGGGCCCACAATGAGCAGTTCTTC
CDR3 protein: CASSLGRGAHNEQFF

D gene: -
clone size: -
V gene: TRBV6-2/TRBV6-3
J gene: TRBJ1-1
CDR3 DNA: TGTGCCAGCCATGATTTGTTCGTGAACACTGAAGCTTTCTTT
CDR3 protein: CASHDLFVNTEAFF

D gene: -
clone size: -
V gene: TRBV15
J gene: TRBJ1-4
CDR3 DNA: TGTGCCACCAGCAGAGCTCACAGTGAAGAAAAACTGTTTTTT
CDR3 protein: CATSRAHSEEKLFF

D gene: -
clone size: few
V gene: TRBV20-1
J gene: TRBJ2-3
CDR3 DNA: TGCAGTGCTAGAGTTACGACCGGTACCGATACGCAGTATTTT
CDR3 protein: CSARVTTGTDTQYF

D gene: -
clone size: many
V gene: TRBV7-2
J gene: TRBJ2-7
CDR3 DNA: TGTGCCAGCAGCTCAACATTGTGGGAAACGGGTGGCGAGCAGTACTTC
CDR3 protein: CASSSTLWETGGEQYF

D gene: TRBD1
clone size: -
V gene: TRBV27
J gene: TRBJ1-2
CDR3 DNA: TGTGCCAGCAGCCAAAAACAGGGGGCTAACTATGGCTACACCTTC
CDR3 protein: CASSQKQGANYGYTF

D gene: TRBD1
clone size: -
V gene: TRBV25-1
J gene: TRBJ2-7
CDR3 DNA: TGTGCCAGCAGTGCCGGGACAGGGGATGCCTACGAGCAGTACTTC
CDR3 protein: CASSAGTGDAYEQYF

D gene: -
clone size: -
V gene: TRBV7-2
J gene: TRBJ2-2
CDR3 DNA: TGTGCCAGCAGCTTAGCGCTGGAGCTGTTTTTT
CDR3 protein: CASSLALELFF

D gene: TRBD2
clone size: -
V gene: TRBV20-1
J gene: TRBJ2-7
CDR3 DNA: TGCAGTGCTAGGGCGGGAGGTTTGGTGTTTGGCGAGCAGTACTTC
CDR3 protein: CSARAGGLVFGEQYF

D gene: TRBD1
clone size: few
V gene: TRBV4-3
J gene: TRBJ1-4
CDR3 DNA: TGCGCCAGCAGCCATACAGGGGCACCTAATGAAAAACTGTTTTTT
CDR3 protein: CASSHTGAPNEKLFF

D gene: -
clone size: few
V gene: TRBV7-8
J gene: TRBJ2-5
CDR3 DNA: TGTGCCAGCAGCTTAGTCCTGGGGTTCCAAGAGACCCAGTACTTC
CDR3 protein: CASSLVLGFQETQYF